This T cell receptor (beta chain) was recovered during a study of Ad26.COV2.S vaccination and SARS-CoV-2 variants. Study in general: Vaccine-arm donor from the placebo-controlled COV1001 Ad26.COV2.S trial. Each vaccinee took Ad26.COV2.S intramuscularly, once or twice 56 days apart.

Sequencing used immunoSEQ multiplex PCR; TCRdb keeps in-frame clones, though not all of them. The data contain 350,000 to 600,000 clones, nearly 90% of them seen just once; the ten biggest clones take up 1.7%. Study results and limitations: Substantial breadth was reportedly displayed by spike-specific CD8+ and CD4+ T cell responses after vaccination. Spike-specific TCR breadth in vaccine recipients exceeded that seen in placebo recipients.

The CDR3 loop spans 13 amino acids. V was cut by 5 bases and J by 7 bases, with 11 bases left in between. Germline V gene data show CDR1 as SGHTA and CDR2 as FQGNSA. Treatment indicated: roughly 20 received Ad26.COV2.S at low or high dose, single or two shots; about 5 received placebo; per-sample allocation not given. Day 63 after the first injection of vaccine or placebo was the sampling time. In regard to this clone: The antigen is undetermined.

Sequenced material: peripheral blood, taken in a trial of Ad26.COV2.S vaccine versus placebo. The chain combines TRBV7-2 with TRBJ2-2; D is undetermined. The source is a person aged 18 to 59 who received the Ad26.COV2.S COVID-19 vaccine or a placebo. CDR3 residues: CASSPDFLGELFF. In DNA form, the CDR3 reads TGTGCCAGCAGCCCAGATTTTCTCGGGGAGCTGTTTTTT.